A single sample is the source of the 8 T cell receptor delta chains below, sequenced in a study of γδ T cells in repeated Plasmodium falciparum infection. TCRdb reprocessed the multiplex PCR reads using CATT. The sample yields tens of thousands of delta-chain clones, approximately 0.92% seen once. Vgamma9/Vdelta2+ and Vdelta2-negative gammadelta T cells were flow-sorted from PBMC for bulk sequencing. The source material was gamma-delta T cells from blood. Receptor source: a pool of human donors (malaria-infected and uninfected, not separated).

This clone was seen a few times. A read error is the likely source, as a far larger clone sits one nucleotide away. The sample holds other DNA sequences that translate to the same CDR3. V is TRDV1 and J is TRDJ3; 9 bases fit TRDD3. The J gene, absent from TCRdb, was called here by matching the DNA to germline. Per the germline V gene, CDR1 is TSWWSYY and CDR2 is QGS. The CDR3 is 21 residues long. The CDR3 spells CALGEYLGIRGSSWDTRQMFF. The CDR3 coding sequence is TGTGCCCTTGGGGAATACCTGGGGATACGAGGAAGCTCCTGGGACACCCGACAGATGTTTTTC.

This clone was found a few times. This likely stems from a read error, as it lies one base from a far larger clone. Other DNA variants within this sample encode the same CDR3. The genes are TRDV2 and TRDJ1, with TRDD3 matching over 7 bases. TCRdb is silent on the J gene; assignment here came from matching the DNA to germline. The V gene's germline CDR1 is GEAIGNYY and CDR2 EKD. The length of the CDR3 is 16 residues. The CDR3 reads CASEKLGVRYTDKLIF. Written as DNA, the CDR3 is TGCGCCTCCGAGAAGCTGGGGGTCCGATACACCGATAAACTCATCTTT.

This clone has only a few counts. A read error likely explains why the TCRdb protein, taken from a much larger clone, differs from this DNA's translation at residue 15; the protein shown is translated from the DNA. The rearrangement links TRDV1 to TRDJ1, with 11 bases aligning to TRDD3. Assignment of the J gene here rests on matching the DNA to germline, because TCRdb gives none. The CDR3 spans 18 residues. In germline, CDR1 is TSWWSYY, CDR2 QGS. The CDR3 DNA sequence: TGTGCTCTTGGGGAACGCCCATACTGGGGGATAGTCCTCGATGAACTCATCTTT. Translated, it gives CALGERPYWGIVLDELIF.

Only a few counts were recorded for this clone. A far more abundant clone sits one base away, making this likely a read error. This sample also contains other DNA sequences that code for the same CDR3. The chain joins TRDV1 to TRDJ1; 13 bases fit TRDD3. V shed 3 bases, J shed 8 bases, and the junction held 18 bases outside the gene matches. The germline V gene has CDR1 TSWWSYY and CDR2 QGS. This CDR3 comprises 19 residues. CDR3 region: CALGDPWSGTGGYGVKLIF. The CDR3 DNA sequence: TGTGCTCTTGGGGATCCGTGGTCTGGTACTGGGGGATACGGCGTAAAACTCATCTTT.

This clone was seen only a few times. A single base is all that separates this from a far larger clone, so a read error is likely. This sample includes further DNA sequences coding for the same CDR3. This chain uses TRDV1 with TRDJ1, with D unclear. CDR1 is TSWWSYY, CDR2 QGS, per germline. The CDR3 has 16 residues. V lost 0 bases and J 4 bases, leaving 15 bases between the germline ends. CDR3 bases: TGTGCTCTTGGGGAACTAAAGGGACGAAGCGTCGATAAACTCATCTTT. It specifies CALGELKGRSVDKLIF.

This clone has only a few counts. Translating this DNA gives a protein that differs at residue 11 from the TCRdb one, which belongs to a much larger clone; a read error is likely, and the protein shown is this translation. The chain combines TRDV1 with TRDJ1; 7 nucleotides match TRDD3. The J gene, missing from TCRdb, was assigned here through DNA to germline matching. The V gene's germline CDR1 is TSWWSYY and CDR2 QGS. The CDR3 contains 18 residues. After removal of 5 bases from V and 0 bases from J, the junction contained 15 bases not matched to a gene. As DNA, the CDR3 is TGTGCTCTTGGGAGCGGAGGACCCTGGGGGTCGCACACCGATAAACTCATCTTT. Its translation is CALGSGGPWGSHTDKLIF.

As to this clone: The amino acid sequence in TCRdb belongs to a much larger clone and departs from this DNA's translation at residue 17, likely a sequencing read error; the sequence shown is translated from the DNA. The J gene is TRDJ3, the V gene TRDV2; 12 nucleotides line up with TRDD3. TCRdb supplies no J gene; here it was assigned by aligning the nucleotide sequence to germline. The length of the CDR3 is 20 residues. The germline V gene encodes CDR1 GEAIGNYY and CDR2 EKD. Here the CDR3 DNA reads TGTGCCTGTGACAAAGTACTGGGGGATACCCTCTCCTGGGACACCCGACGGATGTTTTTC. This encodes CACDKVLGDTLSWDTRRMFF.

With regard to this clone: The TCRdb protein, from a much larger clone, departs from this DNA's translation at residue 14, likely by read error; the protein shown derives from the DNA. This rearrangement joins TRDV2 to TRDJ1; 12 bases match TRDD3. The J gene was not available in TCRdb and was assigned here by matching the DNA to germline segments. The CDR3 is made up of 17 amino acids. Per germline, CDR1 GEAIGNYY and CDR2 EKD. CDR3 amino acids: CACDTSDPGGYADELIF. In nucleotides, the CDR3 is TGTGCCTGTGACACCTCCGATCCTGGGGGATACGCCGATGAACTCATCTTT.